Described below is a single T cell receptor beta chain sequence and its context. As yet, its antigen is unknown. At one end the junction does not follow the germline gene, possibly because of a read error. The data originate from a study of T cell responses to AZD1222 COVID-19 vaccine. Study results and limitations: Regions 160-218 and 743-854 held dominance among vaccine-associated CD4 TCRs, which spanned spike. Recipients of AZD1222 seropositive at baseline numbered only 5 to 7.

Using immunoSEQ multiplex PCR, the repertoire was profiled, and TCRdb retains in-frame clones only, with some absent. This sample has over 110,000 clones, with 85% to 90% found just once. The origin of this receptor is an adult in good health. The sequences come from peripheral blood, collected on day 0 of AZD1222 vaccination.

CDR3 DNA: TGTGCCAGCAGTTTGGGCTCTAGCGGACACGGTGGTTACGCCTTC. This encodes CASSLGSSGHGGYAF. The chain carries TRBV28 and TRBJ1-2, with D maybe TRBD1 (5 bases). Per the germline V gene, CDR1 is MDHEN and CDR2 is SYDVKM. There are 15 residues in the CDR3.